Following are 10 T cell receptor beta chains from one sample sequenced in a study of blood T cell repertoires in COVID-19. Measured with immunoSEQ multiplex PCR; TCRdb has only the in-frame clones, and not every one. There are around 160,000 clones in the sample; around 85% occur only once, and roughly 3% lies in the top ten. Material: peripheral blood. The source is a woman in her forties with active or convalescent COVID-19.

V and J are TRBV7-2 and TRBJ2-1; 10 bases line up with TRBD2. With V trimmed by 1 base and J by 3 bases, 3 bases remained unmatched. Germline CDR1 and CDR2: SGHTA and FQGNSA. CDR3 length equals 16 residues. CDR3 loop: CASSLGLAGVYNEQFF. The CDR3 bases are TGTGCCAGCAGCTTAGGTCTAGCGGGAGTCTACAATGAGCAGTTCTTC.

The V call is TRBV7-9, the J call TRBJ1-2; 9 bases align to TRBD1. Germline V gene lookup returns CDR1 SEHNR and CDR2 FQNEAQ (reference sequence). The CDR3 has 14 residues. Unmatched junction bases numbered 9, after V lost 5 bases and J lost 8 bases. In DNA, the CDR3 is TGTGCCAGCAGCCCAGTCCCGGGACAGGGCGGCTACACCTTC. It is translated as CASSPVPGQGGYTF.

The genes are TRBV19 and TRBJ1-5, with 9 nucleotides matching TRBD1. Looked up from germline, CDR1 is LNHDA and CDR2 is SQIVND (reference sequence). The CDR3 is 18 amino acids. Trimming removed 6 bases from V and 0 bases from J; junction bases left unmatched: 12. The CDR3 nucleotides are TGTGCCAGTAGCCGGACAGGGGAAGATCGGTATAGCAATCAGCCCCAGCATTTT. Its protein product is CASSRTGEDRYSNQPQHF.

V usage is TRBV4-3 and J usage is TRBJ2-4; 11 bases map to TRBD2. This CDR3 spans 16 amino acids. V was pared by 1 base and J by 8 bases, with 7 bases of the junction left unmatched. Germline assignment: CDR1 LGHNA and CDR2 YSLEER. The CDR3 nucleotides are TGCGCCAGCAGCCAAGGCACTAGCGGGAGTCGCGACATTCAGTACTTC. It codes for CASSQGTSGSRDIQYF.

The gene calls are TRBV7-6 and TRBJ2-2; 10 bases map to TRBD2. Germline CDR1 is SGHVS and CDR2 is FNYEAQ. This CDR3 has 15 amino acids. The V segment lost 5 bases and the J segment 3 bases; nucleotides outside the gene matches: 3. Here the CDR3 DNA reads TGTGCCAGCAGCGCAGGACTAGCGGACACCGGGGAGCTGTTTTTT. Translation gives CASSAGLADTGELFF.

In its sample, this clone was seen once. The chain joins TRBV28 to TRBJ1-2, with D possibly TRBD1 on 6 matching bases. The V gene's germline CDR1 is MDHEN and CDR2 SYDVKM. The V and J ends lost 2 bases and 5 bases respectively, with 15 bases between them. The CDR3 is 15 residues long. CDR3 loop: CASSLDGQIVYGYTF. Here the CDR3 DNA reads TGTGCCAGCAGTTTAGACGGACAGATTGTTTATGGCTACACCTTC.

The rearrangement links TRBV3-1 (or the pseudogene TRBV3-2) to TRBJ1-2; the D is unclear. Germline CDR1 reads LGHDT; CDR2 reads YNNKEL (reference sequence). The germline V and J ends were trimmed by 0 bases and 3 bases, with 5 bases remaining between them. The CDR3 runs 13 residues. This CDR3 reads CASSQDLYYGYTF. The CDR3 DNA sequence: TGTGCCAGCAGCCAAGATCTGTACTATGGCTACACCTTC.

The rearrangement uses TRBV7-2 and TRBJ1-1, with no clear D. V was cut by 0 bases and J by 2 bases, with 7 bases left in between. The CDR3 consists of 14 residues. Germline V gives CDR1 SGHTA, CDR2 FQGNSA. This CDR3 is CASSLALDNTEAFF. In DNA, the CDR3 is TGTGCCAGCAGCTTAGCGTTAGATAACACTGAAGCTTTCTTT.

This clone has only one observation. V gene TRBV19 combines with J gene TRBJ1-5; D might be TRBD1 (5 bases). CDR3 length: 13 amino acids. The V gene's germline CDR1 is LNHDA and CDR2 SQIVND (reference sequence). V was pared by 9 bases and J by 3 bases, with 12 bases between. Written as DNA, the CDR3 is TGTGCCAGCCTGGGACTGCCCAATCAGCCCCAGCATTTT. Translating gives CASLGLPNQPQHF.

This clone was detected many times. The V gene is TRBV4-3, the J gene TRBJ2-7; D is perhaps TRBD2 (7 bases). In germline, CDR1 is LGHNA, CDR2 YSLEER. The CDR3 is 15 residues long. V shed 0 bases and J shed 2 bases, with 11 bases lying between them. The chain's CDR3 is CASSQERGPTYEQYF. The CDR3 DNA sequence: TGCGCCAGCAGCCAAGAGCGGGGGCCGACCTACGAGCAGTACTTC.